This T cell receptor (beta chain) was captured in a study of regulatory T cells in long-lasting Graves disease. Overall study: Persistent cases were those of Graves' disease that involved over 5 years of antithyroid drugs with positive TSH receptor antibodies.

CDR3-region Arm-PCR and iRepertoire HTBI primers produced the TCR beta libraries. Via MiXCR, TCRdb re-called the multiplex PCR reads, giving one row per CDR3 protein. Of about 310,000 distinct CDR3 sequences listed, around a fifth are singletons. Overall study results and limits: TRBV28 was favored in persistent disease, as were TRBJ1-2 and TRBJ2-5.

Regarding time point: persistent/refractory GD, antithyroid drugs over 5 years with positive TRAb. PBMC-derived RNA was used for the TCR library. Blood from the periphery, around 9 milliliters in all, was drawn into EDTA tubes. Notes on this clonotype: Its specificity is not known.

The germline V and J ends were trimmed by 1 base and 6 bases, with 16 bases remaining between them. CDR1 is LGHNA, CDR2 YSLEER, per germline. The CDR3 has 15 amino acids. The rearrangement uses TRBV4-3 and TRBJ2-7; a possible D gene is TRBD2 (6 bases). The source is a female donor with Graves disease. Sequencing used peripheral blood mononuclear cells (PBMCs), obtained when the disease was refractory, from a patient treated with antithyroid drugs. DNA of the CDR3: TGCGCCAGCAGCCAAGCCCGGGGGACTTACGGCGAGCAGTACTTC. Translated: CASSQARGTYGEQYF.